This TCR beta chain was found in a study of T cell repertoires in cytomegalovirus infection. Points on this clonotype: The antigen is unknown.

TCRdb re-called the reads through MiXCR, storing one row per CDR3 protein. This sample has 700,000 to 850,000 distinct CDR3 sequences, with approximately 32% found just once. With 2 bases clipped from V and 5 bases from J, the junction kept 3 bases outside the gene matches. Germline CDR1 MNHNS, CDR2 SASEGT. The CDR3 runs to 14 residues. The starting material was cultured CD8+ T cells from PBMCs, obtained from culture after CMV antigen stimulation. This receptor was identified in a human donor in good health (CMV status not recorded). Some clones in this sample may be carry-over from other donors' samples. This sequence joins TRBV6-1 and TRBJ1-2; TRBD1 aligns across 9 bases. CDR3: CASSEFGTGYGYTF. The CDR3 DNA reads as TGTGCCAGCAGTGAATTCGGGACAGGGTATGGCTACACCTTC.